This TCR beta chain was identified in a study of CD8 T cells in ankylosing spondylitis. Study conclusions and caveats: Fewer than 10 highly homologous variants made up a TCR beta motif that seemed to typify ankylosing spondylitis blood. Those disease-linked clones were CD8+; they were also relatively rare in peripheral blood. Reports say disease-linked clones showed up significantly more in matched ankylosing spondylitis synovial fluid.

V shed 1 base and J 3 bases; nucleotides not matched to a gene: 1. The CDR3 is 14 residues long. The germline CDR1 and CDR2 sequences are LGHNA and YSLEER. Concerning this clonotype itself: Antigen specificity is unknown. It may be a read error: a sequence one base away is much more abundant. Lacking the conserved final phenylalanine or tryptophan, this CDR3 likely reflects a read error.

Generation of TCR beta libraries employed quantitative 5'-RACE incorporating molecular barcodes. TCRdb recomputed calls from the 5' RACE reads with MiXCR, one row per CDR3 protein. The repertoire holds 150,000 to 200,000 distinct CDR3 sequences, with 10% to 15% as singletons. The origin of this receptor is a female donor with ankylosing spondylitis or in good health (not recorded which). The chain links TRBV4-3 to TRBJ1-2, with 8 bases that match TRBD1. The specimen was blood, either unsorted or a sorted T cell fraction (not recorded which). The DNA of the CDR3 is TGCGCCAGCAGCCAAGGACAGGGGCACTATGGCTACACCTCC. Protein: CASSQGQGHYGYTS.